One T cell receptor beta chain is described in this entry. No cognate antigen has been identified for it. Base qualities are not provided; no much larger clone lies one nucleotide away. The junction shows trimming of 7 bases on V and 4 bases on J, and the gene matches do not reach 7 bases of it. Including the terminal cysteine and phenylalanine, the CDR3 comprises 14 residues. Of all the DNA, just the CDR3 is kept, 42 bases in frame from base 1. The germline V gene supplies CDR1 SNHLY and CDR2 FYNNEI. The immunoSEQ Assay, which uses bias-controlled multiplex PCR amplification of genomic DNA, was used to profile TCRbeta CDR3 regions. The authors' analysis ran thus. The absolute abundance of each unique TCRbeta CDR3 region was quantified after sequences were collapsed and filtered. Two models were used to test differential abundance: a binomial model (Fisher-equivalent) and a beta-binomial model that adds time-dependent variance fitted from healthy donors. Any clone with fewer than 5 combined templates was excluded, and a clone was called differentially abundant if its Benjamini-Hochberg FDR was below 0.01. Beta-binomial variance was modeled as a function of total template count across the two samples using the form v = (b*log(k)+a)^2. TCRdb took this table from immuneACCESS and kept in-frame rearrangements with V and J called. Such tables lack part of the clones; where checked against another copy, unresolved V genes explain under half of the gap, and the rest is unexplained. From that table come the V and J calls and clone size; the DNA was used to work out D and trimming. The sample table contains about 85,000 clones; only one count was recorded for 88% of them. The top ten clones comprise about 20% of the sample.

This sample stems from a study of identifying expanded T cells in peripheral blood (dated by TCRdb to the late 2010s). For the wider study: Technical replicates were generated by sequencing separate aliquots of the same genomic DNA pool, and four replicates were compared pairwise. General findings and caveats noted by the study authors: The binomial model flagged approximately 1.2 differentially abundant clones between technical replicates, compared with about 16.4 over about 2 weeks and 19 over approximately four weeks. In all healthy donors, the variance in clone template counts between samples taken roughly 14 days apart rose significantly as total template count increased. The authors expected that biological variance in healthy repertoires might rise further over much longer intervals, such as months to years. Across all healthy-donor time intervals, the beta-binomial model significantly cut both the number of clones called differentially abundant and the false-positive rate.

No immune events such as infections were documented for the healthy donors during the collection period. Healthy-donor blood repertoires served as a training cohort to calibrate time-dependent variance in a beta-binomial model of T-cell clone differential abundance. The training cohort included approximately 10 healthy donors, of whom 3 were female and 7 were male. On average the donors were 43 years old, and their ages spanned about 25 to 64 years. Whole blood, obtained from a commercial supplier, was collected from each healthy donor at three time points spaced around 13 days apart. Genomic DNA was extracted from unsorted whole blood for immunosequencing.

Rearrangement joined TRBV2 to TRBJ1-3, with 7 bases in between that match TRBD1. This clonotype was sampled from a person aged 18 to 70 in good health. The sequencing input was blood. The nucleotide sequence reads as follows: TGTGCCAGCACCGAACAGGGGAGGGGAAACACCATATATTTT. Translated, it gives CASTEQGRGNTIYF. With all but the CDR3 taken from the reference TRBV2 and TRBJ1-3 genes, the full variable domain is: EPEVTQTPSHQVTQMGQEVILRCVPISNHLYFYWYRQILGQKVEFLVSFYNNEISEKSEIFDDQFSVERPDGSNFTLKIRSTKLEDSAMYFCASTEQGRGNTIYFGEGSWLTVV.